The 11 T cell receptor beta chains below were found in one sample sequenced in a study of blood T cells in healthy people across ages. A sample-barcoded 5' primer and a J-beta primer mix were used in a second PCR of about 7 to 12 cycles. TCRdb reprocessed the 5' RACE reads via MiXCR and lists one record per CDR3 protein. The sample lists around 1,000,000 distinct CDR3 sequences, roughly 24% seen once, with approximately 0.79% in the top ten. This sample also appeared in a second study, on T cells of mothers and their children.

Sequencing was carried out using blood. The receptors stem from a girl under 10 years old in good health.

The V call is TRBV11-2, the J call TRBJ2-7, with 7 bases lining up with TRBD1. With 3 bases clipped from V and 3 bases from J, the junction kept 8 bases outside the gene matches. Germline assignment: CDR1 SGHAT and CDR2 FQNNGV. CDR3 length: 15 amino acids. DNA of the CDR3: TGTGCCAGCAGCTTTAGTCCGGGACAGCTCTACGAGCAGTACTTC. Translating gives CASSFSPGQLYEQYF.

This clonotype has just a few counts. V and J are TRBV29-1 and TRBJ1-3; the D is unclear. The CDR3 contains 13 residues. CDR1 is SQVTM and CDR2 is ANQGSEA in the germline V gene. Trimming shortened V by 7 bases and J by 8 bases, and 18 bases separated the two germline ends. The CDR3 region is CSATDVRSDTIYF. Written as DNA, the CDR3 is TGCAGCGCTACGGACGTTAGAAGCGACACCATATATTTT.

Comments on this clonotype: This may arise from a read error, as a much more abundant clone is one base away. The J gene is TRBJ2-1, the V gene TRBV7-2; 10 positions agree with TRBD2. Per the germline V gene, CDR1 is SGHTA and CDR2 is FQGNSA. CDR3 length equals 15 residues. CDR3 nucleotides: TGTGCCAGCAGCCTCCTAGCGGGGGACCTCAATGAGCAGCTCTTC. Residues: CASSLLAGDLNEQLF. Looking up the rest from reference TRBV7-2 and TRBJ2-1 gives the full variable domain: GAGVSQSPSNKVTEKGKDVELRCDPISGHTALYWYRQSLGQGLEFLIYFQGNSAPDKSGLPSDRFSAERTGGSVSTLTIQRTQQEDSAVYLCASSLLAGDLNEQLFGPGTRLTVL.

In its sample, this clonotype was seen a few times. V and J are TRBV10-3 and TRBJ2-2; a weak D match, TRBD2 (6 bases). Germline assignment: CDR1 ENHRY and CDR2 SYGVKD. The CDR3 is 14 amino acids. The ends were cut back, 8 bases at V and 5 bases at J, with 15 bases in the middle. In DNA, the CDR3 is TGTGCCATCTCTGGGCGGGGCAGGACCGGGGAGCTGTTTTTT. Translation: CAISGRGRTGELFF.

This clonotype was detected only once. The chain recombines TRBV7-6 with TRBJ2-3; the D is unclear. The CDR3 loop spans 12 amino acids. V shed 1 base and J shed 10 bases, with 9 bases lying between them. Germline CDR1 is SGHVS and CDR2 is FNYEAQ. CDR3 DNA: TGTGCCAGCAGCTTAGAAGGGATGGCGCAGTATTTT. Encoded protein: CASSLEGMAQYF.

J is TRBJ2-7 and V is TRBV5-1; TRBD2 aligns across 12 bases. Germline lookup yields CDR1 SGHRS and CDR2 YFSETQ. The V gene end was trimmed by 4 bases and the J gene end by 5 bases; junction bases not matched to a gene: 13. The CDR3 runs 17 residues. CDR3 in DNA: TGCGCCAGCAGCCCGCAAAGAGGACTAGCGGGAACCCACGAGCAGTACTTC. Translation gives CASSPQRGLAGTHEQYF.

Details on this clonotype: A read error may produce the germline difference seen at one junction end. The J gene is TRBJ2-5, the V gene TRBV11-1, with D perhaps TRBD1 (6 bases). Germline-derived CDR1 and CDR2 are SGHAT and FQDESV (reference sequence). This CDR3 has 13 residues. CDR3 sequence reads: CASSRETGSYAFF. CDR3 DNA: TGTGCCAGCAGCCGAGAAACAGGGAGTTATGCGTTCTTC.

The chain has TRBV12-3 or TRBV12-4 and TRBJ2-1; TRBD2 aligns across 12 bases. This CDR3 contains 16 residues. The J segment lost 7 bases and the V segment lost 3 bases, leaving 7 bases of the junction unmatched. For the CDR3, the DNA is TGTGCCAGCAGTTTTGCCCTAGCGGGGGGGCAAAATGAGCAGTTCTTC. Translated: CASSFALAGGQNEQFF.

A few counts support this clonotype. V is TRBV29-1 and J is TRBJ2-5, with TRBD2 identical over 11 bases. The J call is in doubt because the DNA end fits TRBJ2-1 better. The CDR3 has 13 amino acids. CDR1 SQVTM and CDR2 ANQGSEA come from the germline V gene. The CDR3 loop reads CSVGASGGNEQFF. For the CDR3, the DNA is TGCAGCGTTGGGGCTAGCGGGGGGAATGAGCAGTTCTTC.

The V call is TRBV6-2 or TRBV6-3, the J call TRBJ1-1, with 7 bases fitting TRBD1. Germline CDR1 is MNHEY and CDR2 is SVGEGT. There are 12 residues in the CDR3. Germline trimming cut 6 bases from V and 9 bases from J; bases unmatched to any gene: 7. The CDR3 nucleotides read TGTGCCAGCAGGCGAATGGACAGGCAAGCTTTCTTT. Amino acids: CASRRMDRQAFF.

This clonotype was found a few times. This rearrangement joins TRBV6-1 to TRBJ2-7; D remains ambiguous. Germline CDR1 and CDR2: MNHNS and SASEGT. The V gene lost 7 bases and the J gene lost 3 bases, with 10 bases spanning the gap. The CDR3 has 12 residues. The CDR3 DNA reads TGTGCCAGCAAAACCTACTTCTACGAGCAGTACTTC. Amino acids: CASKTYFYEQYF.